This TCR beta chain was observed in a study of T cell responses to AZD1222 COVID-19 vaccine. Study observations and caveats: The study found Spike-specific TCR breadth and depth rose after two AZD1222 doses.

CDR1 SQVTM and CDR2 ANQGSEA come from the germline V gene. The V end was cut by 4 bases, the J end by 4 bases, with 10 bases between. The CDR3 sequence is 12 residues long. Pooled samples include second doses given at about 4 or 12 weeks. The protocol was immunoSEQ multiplex PCR, while the TCRdb copy is restricted to in-frame clones and leaves out a portion. The sample holds approximately 140,000 clones; roughly 92% are singletons and the top ten take around 1.1%. On this clone: The antigen remains unidentified.

V gene TRBV29-1 combines with J gene TRBJ1-1, with D hard to call. This sequence originates from an adult who received the AZD1222 COVID-19 vaccine. Sequenced here: peripheral blood, sampled 28 days after the second AZD1222 dose. In nucleotides, the CDR3 is TGCAGCGTTGGAGGGTCGGGCACTGAAGCTTTCTTT. It yields the protein CSVGGSGTEAFF.